This T cell receptor beta chain was sequenced for a study of blood T cell repertoires in COVID-19. The wider study: Sites in the United States, Italy and Spain provided acute and convalescent COVID-19 samples. Sources were T cells, B-cell-depleted T cells, or PBMCs; the material itself was cDNA or gDNA.

Original processing notes: Amplification of reference gene primers was used by the study to estimate nucleated cell counts. TCRdb keeps only in-frame clones here, not all; method: immunoSEQ multiplex PCR. That table gives V, J and clone size, and the DNA gave D and trimming. The data show over 150,000 clones, approximately 91% seen once. Comment on this clone: Other DNA sequences from this sample encode an identical CDR3 as well.

The CDR3 extends over 12 amino acids. The V and J ends lost 4 bases and 8 bases respectively, with 12 bases between them. Germline V gives CDR1 SGHRS, CDR2 YFSETQ. Sequencing was carried out using peripheral blood. The rearrangement joins TRBV5-1 to TRBJ1-2; no reliable D call. This TCR was sampled from a man aged 18-30 years with acute or convalescent COVID-19. DNA of the CDR3: TGCGCCAGCAGCCCGGACCGAGGGGGCTACACCTTC. It encodes CASSPDRGGYTF.